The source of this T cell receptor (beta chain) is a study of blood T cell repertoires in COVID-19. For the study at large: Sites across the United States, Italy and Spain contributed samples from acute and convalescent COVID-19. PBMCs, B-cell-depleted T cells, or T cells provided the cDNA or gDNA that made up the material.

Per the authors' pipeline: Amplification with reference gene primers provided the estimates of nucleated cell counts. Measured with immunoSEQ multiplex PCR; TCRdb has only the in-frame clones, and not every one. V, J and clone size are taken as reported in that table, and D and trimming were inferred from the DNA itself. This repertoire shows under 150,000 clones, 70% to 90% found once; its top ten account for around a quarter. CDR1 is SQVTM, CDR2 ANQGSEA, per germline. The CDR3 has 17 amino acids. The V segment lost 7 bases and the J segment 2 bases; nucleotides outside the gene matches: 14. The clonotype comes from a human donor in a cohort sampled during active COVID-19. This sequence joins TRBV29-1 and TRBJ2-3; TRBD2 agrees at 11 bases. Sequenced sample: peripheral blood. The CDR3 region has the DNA TGCAGCGACCTAGCGGGGGGCACTGAGGGGTTCACAGATACGCAGTATTTT. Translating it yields CSDLAGGTEGFTDTQYF.